This entry features one TCR beta chain sequence. Its antigen specificity is not known. Base-call qualities are not available, and no considerably larger clone is one nucleotide away. This entry belongs to a study of shared T cell receptors in the human thymus (dated by TCRdb to the early 2020s). Background for the entire study: The study investigated the way shared, self-reactive T-cell receptor alpha chains are produced in the human thymus.

Libraries were built with the immunoSEQ multiplex PCR assay. In its TCRdb copy, this immuneACCESS table keeps in-frame sequences only and misses some clones. Where compared with another copy, unresolved V genes explain less than half of these, and the others have no known cause. The sample table lists about 380,000 clones, roughly 94% of them with a count of one. Of the sample, 0.015% to 0.02% falls within the top ten clones. Spanning cysteine to phenylalanine, the CDR3 consists of 18 amino acids. Of the read, only the CDR3 DNA is kept; its 54 bases are in frame from base 1. CDR1 is given as SGHTS and CDR2 as YDEGEE, both from the germline V gene. A distance of 28 bases separates the germline ends of V and J, which lose 4 bases and 5 bases respectively.

Material: thymocytes. The rearrangement joined TRBV5-8 to TRBJ2-7; the D region possibly corresponds to TRBD1 (6 bases align). The source of this sequence is a human donor. The CDR3 here reads CASSPEPARGPPSHEQYF. The DNA reads as follows: TGTGCCAGCAGCCCGGAGCCGGCCAGGGGCCCTCCGAGCCACGAGCAGTACTTC.